The 20 T cell receptor beta chains below come from one sample, sequenced in a study of cytomegalovirus exposure and HLA in healthy donors (dated by TCRdb to 2016 to 2017). Receptor amplification or capture employed the immunoSEQ multiplex PCR assay. A mixture of 60 forward primers for TCR Vbeta segments and 13 reverse primers for TCR Jbeta segments was used in the multiplex PCR. TCRdb mirrors the immuneACCESS table, restricted to in-frame sequences. Some clones are absent from its copies; in checked studies, under half trace to an unresolved V gene, and the reason for the others is unknown. Here the sample has tens of thousands of clones; roughly 64% occur a single time. The ten biggest clones cover around 12% of the sample. Sequences were obtained from PBMCs. The receptors derive from a man aged 55 to 69 in good health and CMV-seropositive.

The chain combines TRBV29-1 with TRBJ2-2, with D possibly matching TRBD2 (5 bases). Germline CDR1 SQVTM, CDR2 ANQGSEA. The CDR3 is 14 residues long. Trimming pared 3 bases from V and 1 base from J, leaving 9 bases between. The CDR3 region is CSVDGVENTGELFF. The CDR3 DNA reads TGCAGCGTTGACGGGGTTGAGAACACCGGGGAGCTGTTTTTT.

This clone was seen only a few times. The J gene is TRBJ2-5, the V gene TRBV7-6; weak D call: TRBD2 (5 bases). The CDR3 extends over 11 amino acids. V shed 5 bases and J shed 4 bases, with 5 bases lying between them. Looked up from germline, CDR1 is SGHVS and CDR2 is FNYEAQ. CDR3 coding DNA: TGTGCCAGCAGCGCGGGAGAGACCCAGTACTTC. It specifies CASSAGETQYF. Full variable domain (outside the CDR3, taken from reference TRBV7-6 and TRBJ2-5): GAGVSQSPRYKVTKRGQDVALRCDPISGHVSLYWYRQALGQGPEFLTYFNYEAQQDKSGLPNDRFSAERPEGSISTLTIQRTEQRDSAMYRCASSAGETQYFGPGTRLLVL.

There are a few counts of this clone. J is TRBJ1-5 and V is TRBV7-8; 8 bases match TRBD1. Germline V CDR1 and CDR2: SGHVS, FQNEAQ. The CDR3 has 14 residues. V was pared by 1 base and J by 4 bases, with 0 bases of the junction left unmatched. CDR3 sequence reads: CASSLGQGNQPQHF. The CDR3 DNA sequence: TGTGCCAGCAGCTTAGGACAGGGGAATCAGCCCCAGCATTTT.

V usage is TRBV15 and J usage is TRBJ1-6; tentative D call: TRBD1 (6 bases). Germline lookup yields CDR1 LNHNV and CDR2 YYDKDF (reference sequence). This CDR3 has 16 amino acids. Trimming left V 4 bases short and J 6 bases short, with 16 bases between. The CDR3 protein is CATSNYPGQLNSPLHF. The DNA of the CDR3 is TGTGCCACCAGCAACTACCCCGGACAGCTTAATTCACCCCTCCACTTT.

V gene TRBV15 combines with J gene TRBJ1-1; possibly TRBD1 for D (5 bases). V lost 1 base and J lost 7, with 13 bases in between. This CDR3 contains 14 residues. Germline assignment: CDR1 LNHNV and CDR2 YYDKDF (reference sequence). CDR3 in DNA: TGTGCCACCAGCAGAGGTGGGGGGTCGGGTGAAGCTTTCTTT. Translating gives CATSRGGGSGEAFF. Looking up the rest from reference TRBV15 and TRBJ1-1 gives the full variable domain: DAMVIQNPRYQVTQFGKPVTLSCSQTLNHNVMYWYQQKSSQAPKLLFHYYDKDFNNEADTPDNFQSRRPNTSFCFLDIRSPGLGDTAMYLCATSRGGGSGEAFFGQGTRLTVV.

A single count supports this clone. The chain employs TRBV7-9 and TRBJ1-1; D may be TRBD1 (5 bases). Trimming removed 10 bases from V and 6 bases from J, with 15 bases in between. Germline lookup yields CDR1 SEHNR and CDR2 FQNEAQ (reference sequence). This CDR3 spans 12 amino acids. CDR3 amino acids: CATLGQAAEAFF. The CDR3, as DNA: TGTGCCACCCTGGGGCAGGCGGCTGAAGCTTTCTTT.

The V gene is TRBV30, the J gene TRBJ2-2; D remains unclear. CDR3 length: 13 residues. Germline V gene sequence: CDR1 GTSNPN, CDR2 SVGIG (reference sequence). The germline V and J ends were trimmed by 0 bases and 6 bases, with 8 bases remaining between them. CDR3 sequence reads: CAWSVQVSGELFF. The DNA for the CDR3 is TGTGCCTGGAGTGTTCAGGTTTCCGGGGAGCTGTTTTTT.

The rearrangement uses TRBV19 and TRBJ2-1; D is perhaps TRBD1 (6 bases). CDR1 is LNHDA and CDR2 is SQIVND in the germline V gene (reference sequence). This CDR3 is built from 13 residues. V was cut by 7 bases and J by 3 bases, with 10 bases left in between. CDR3 DNA sequence: TGTGCCAGTAACAGGGCGGACTACAATGAGCAGTTCTTC. It yields the protein CASNRADYNEQFF.

This chain joins TRBV7-9 and TRBJ1-1; D may be TRBD1 (6 bases). This CDR3 is built from 13 residues. The V gene lost 6 bases and the J gene lost 4 bases, with 12 bases spanning the gap. CDR1 and CDR2 from the germline V gene are SEHNR and FQNEAQ (reference sequence). The CDR3 DNA reads TGTGCCAGCAGTTATACAGGGAGCACTGAAGCTTTCTTT. It encodes CASSYTGSTEAFF.

This clone has more than one count but fewer than ten. V gene TRBV19 combines with J gene TRBJ2-5; D is uncertain. The J call may be mistaken, given a closer DNA end match to TRBJ2-7. The CDR3 spans 14 residues. Germline V gives CDR1 LNHDA, CDR2 SQIVND (reference sequence). The CDR3 loop reads CASSIAGDSYEQYF. The CDR3 bases are TGTGCCAGTAGTATAGCTGGGGACTCCTACGAGCAGTACTTC.

This clone was seen more than once but under ten times. V and J are TRBV28 and TRBJ2-2; 7 bases are a match to TRBD1. V lost 6 bases, J lost 1 base, and 8 bases stayed unmatched. The CDR3 is 16 amino acids. Germline CDR1 is MDHEN and CDR2 is SYDVKM. This CDR3 reads CASSSYRGQNTGELFF. The CDR3 nucleotides are TGTGCCAGCAGCTCTTACAGGGGCCAGAACACCGGGGAGCTGTTTTTT.

The CDR3 is CATVGRAGGTGELFF. CDR3 in DNA: TGTGCCACCGTCGGGCGGGCGGGGGGAACCGGGGAGCTGTTTTTT. The chain is built from TRBV10-3 and TRBJ2-2, with TRBD2 matching 8 bases. The junction had 12 bases not matched to a gene; V was cut back by 10 bases and J by 5 bases. This CDR3 has 15 residues. Germline-derived CDR1 and CDR2 are ENHRY and SYGVKD.

V gene TRBV25-1 combines with J gene TRBJ1-2; weak D call: TRBD1 (5 bases). The V gene's germline CDR1 is MGHDK and CDR2 SYGVNS. The CDR3 runs 17 residues. Trimming took off 2 bases at V and 4 bases at J, with 20 bases between the two ends. CDR3: CASSEIAAGGSLYGYTF. In nucleotides, the CDR3 is TGTGCCAGCAGTGAAATCGCGGCTGGGGGGAGCCTCTATGGCTACACCTTC.

This clone occurred a few times. V gene TRBV7-9 combines with J gene TRBJ2-5; 12 bases are a match to TRBD2. Germline assignment: CDR1 SEHNR and CDR2 FQNEAQ (reference sequence). V was pared by 4 bases and J by 4 bases, with 7 bases of the junction left unmatched. The CDR3 is made up of 16 amino acids. CDR3 in DNA: TGTGCCAGCAGCTATTCCTTGACTAGCGGGAGAGAGACCCAGTACTTC. Translated, it gives CASSYSLTSGRETQYF.

This chain joins TRBV27 and TRBJ2-1, with D unclear. V was pared by 2 bases and J by 5 bases, with 13 bases between. The CDR3 runs to 15 residues. Germline V lookup: CDR1 MNHEY, CDR2 SMNVEV (reference sequence). The CDR3 nucleotides read TGTGCCAGCAGTTTAACTTCATACTCGGACAATGAGCAGTTCTTC. It yields the protein CASSLTSYSDNEQFF.

The J gene is TRBJ2-2, the V gene TRBV15; D may be TRBD2 (5 bases). Germline V gene lookup returns CDR1 LNHNV and CDR2 YYDKDF (reference sequence). V lost 1 base and J lost 3, with 9 bases in between. This CDR3 region has 15 residues. The CDR3 nucleotides read TGTGCCACCAGCAGAGTGGAGGCGGACACCGGGGAGCTGTTTTTT. Residues: CATSRVEADTGELFF.

The chain uses TRBV30 and TRBJ1-2; no clear D gene. V lost 6 bases, J lost 0 bases, and 11 bases lay in between. The CDR3 covers 13 residues. Germline V gene lookup returns CDR1 GTSNPN and CDR2 SVGIG (reference sequence). In DNA, the CDR3 is TGTGCCTGCGACACCCGCACTAACTATGGCTACACCTTC. It encodes CACDTRTNYGYTF.

The chain joins TRBV6-6 to TRBJ2-7, with D perhaps TRBD1 (6 bases). The germline V gene has CDR1 MNHNY and CDR2 SVGAGI (reference sequence). Trimming cost V 0 bases and J 3 bases, with 12 bases left between them. This CDR3 contains 15 residues. The CDR3 DNA reads TGTGCCAGCAGTTACTCACAGGGAGTCGGCTACGAGCAGTACTTC. Amino acids: CASSYSQGVGYEQYF.

The V call is TRBV27, the J call TRBJ2-5; 10 bases are shared with TRBD2. Near its end, the DNA agrees better with TRBJ2-7, so the J call may be wrong. Looked up from germline, CDR1 is MNHEY and CDR2 is SMNVEV (reference sequence). The CDR3 consists of 15 residues. DNA of the CDR3: TGTGCCAGCAGTTTTCAACTAGCGGGACCCTACGAGCAGTACTTC. Translation gives CASSFQLAGPYEQYF.

The V call is TRBV11-2, the J call TRBJ2-1; D ambiguous. This CDR3 spans 11 amino acids. Trimming took 5 bases from V and 7 from J, leaving 6 bases between them. Germline CDR1 reads SGHAT; CDR2 reads FQNNGV. The chain's CDR3 is CASSPFNEQFF. In nucleotides, the CDR3 is TGTGCCAGCAGCCCGTTTAATGAGCAGTTCTTC.